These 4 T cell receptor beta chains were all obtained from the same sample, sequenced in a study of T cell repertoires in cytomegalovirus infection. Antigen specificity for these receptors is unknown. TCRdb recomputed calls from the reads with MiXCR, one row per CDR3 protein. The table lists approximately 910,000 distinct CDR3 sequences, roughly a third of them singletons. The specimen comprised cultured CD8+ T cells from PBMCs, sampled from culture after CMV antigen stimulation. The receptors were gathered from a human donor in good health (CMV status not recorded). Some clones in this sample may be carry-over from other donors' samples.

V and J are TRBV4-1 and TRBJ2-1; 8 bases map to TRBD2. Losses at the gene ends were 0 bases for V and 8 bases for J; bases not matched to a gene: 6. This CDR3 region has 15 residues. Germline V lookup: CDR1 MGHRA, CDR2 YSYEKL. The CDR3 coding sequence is TGCGCCAGCAGCCAAGAGCAAAGCGGGGGATATGAGCAGTTCTTC. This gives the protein CASSQEQSGGYEQFF.

The chain's CDR3 is CASRPRDSRYSPLHF. CDR3 coding DNA: TGTGCCAGCAGACCCCGGGACAGTAGATATTCACCCCTCCACTTT. The rearrangement uses TRBV28 and TRBJ1-6, with 7 positions matching TRBD1. Losses at the gene ends were 6 bases for V and 8 bases for J; bases not matched to a gene: 10. The CDR3 is 15 residues long. CDR1 MDHEN and CDR2 SYDVKM come from the germline V gene.

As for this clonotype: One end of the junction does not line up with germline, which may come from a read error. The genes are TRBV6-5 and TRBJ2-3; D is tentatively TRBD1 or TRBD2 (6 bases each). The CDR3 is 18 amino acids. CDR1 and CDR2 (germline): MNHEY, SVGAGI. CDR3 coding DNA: TGTGCCAGCAGTGACTCGGAGGGACACATCTCTAGCACAGATACGCAGTATTTT. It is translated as CASSDSEGHISSTDTQYF.

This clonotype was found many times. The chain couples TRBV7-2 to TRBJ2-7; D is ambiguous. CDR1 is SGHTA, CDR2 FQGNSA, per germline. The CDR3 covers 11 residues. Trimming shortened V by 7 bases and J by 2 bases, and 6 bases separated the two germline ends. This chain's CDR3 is CASTLAYEQYF. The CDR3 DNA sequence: TGTGCCAGCACCCTGGCCTACGAGCAGTACTTC.